What follows are 3 T cell receptor beta chains derived from one specimen sequenced in a study of OX40 agonist ivuxolimab in advanced cancers. Libraries were prepared by immunoSEQ multiplex PCR; TCRdb keeps only in-frame clonotypes and omits some of them. This repertoire shows some 70,000 clones, about 89% found once; its top ten account for about 2%. The material sequenced was CD4+ or CD8+ T cells sorted from blood, taken in a trial of the OX40 agonist ivuxolimab. The receptors shown here come from an adult with an advanced solid tumor such as melanoma, head and neck, liver or kidney cancer.

The chain uses TRBV28 and TRBJ1-3; D is perhaps TRBD1 (5 bases). CDR3 size: 14 residues. From germline, CDR1 is MDHEN and CDR2 SYDVKM. V lost 1 base, J lost 1 base, and 5 bases lay in between. Here the CDR3 DNA reads TGTGCCAGCAGTTTATCAGGGTCTGGAAACACCATATATTTT. Translation gives CASSLSGSGNTIYF.

The chain links TRBV12-2 to TRBJ2-2; the table names TRBD1, a call not compared with the DNA. TRBV12-2 is described as a pseudogene. The CDR3 has 18 residues. The CDR3 bases are TGTGCAAGTCGCTTAACCAAAACAGGGGGACCGAACACCGGGGAGCTGTTTTTT. Encoded protein: CASRLTKTGGPNTGELFF.

V and J are TRBV7-2 and TRBJ1-1; possible D gene TRBD1, 5 bases. The CDR3 is 17 amino acids. CDR1 SGHTA and CDR2 FQGNSA come from the germline V gene. Trimming pared 2 bases from V and 5 bases from J, leaving 21 bases between. CDR3 in amino acids: CASSLRLGKGLGTEAFF. Written as DNA, the CDR3 is TGTGCCAGCAGCTTAAGATTGGGTAAGGGGTTGGGGACTGAAGCTTTCTTT.